The source of this TCR beta chain is a study of Tregs in tolerant kidney transplant recipients (dated by TCRdb to between 2017 and 2020). With respect to the entire study: The study used TCRbeta sequencing to identify donor-specific regulatory T cells before combined kidney and bone marrow transplantation, then tracked those cells after transplant. On the study overall, not on this receptor specifically: Donor-specific Treg expansion exceeded global Treg expansion in tolerant patients, suggesting antigen-driven rather than nonspecific expansion. Because the PCR primers were changed over time for some patients, nucleotide-level comparison could not be performed across the samples from those patients. Because the study included only a small number of patients, the results must be confirmed in larger populations and under other immunosuppression protocols. Expanding Tregs with activated donor B cells appeared to identify the most biologically relevant and donor-specific TCRbeta repertoire. Although technical replication error seemed to be minimal, the question of biological reproducibility was not addressed directly.

For TCRbeta CDR3 sequencing, genomic DNA from the sorted cells was extracted using the QIAGEN DNeasy Blood and Tissue Kit. High-throughput TCRbeta CDR3 sequencing, which included PCR amplification with bias correction and internal controls, was done commercially through immunoSEQ. The original methods were these. Unique productive TCRbeta sequences were defined by CDR3 nucleotide sequence where primers matched, otherwise by CDR3 amino acid sequence with Vbeta and Jbeta genes. To correct for sorting error, sequences found in more than one sorted population at a frequency ratio of 2:1 or less were discarded, and the remaining shared sequences were assigned to the population with the higher frequency. Sequences were defined as donor-reactive when expanded at least 5-fold in CFSE-low cells versus unstimulated cells and present at a frequency of at least 0.01% in CFSE-low cells. Jensen-Shannon divergence calculated on the top 100 TCRbeta sequences ranked by frequency was used to measure repertoire divergence. For samples with multiple sequencing runs, sorting error was corrected in each run separately before the runs were combined. In TCRdb, the immuneACCESS table is reduced to in-frame sequences with V and J assigned. These tables do not hold every clone; where another copy was compared, an unresolved V gene accounts for under half, and the others remain unexplained. That table supplies the V and J calls and clone size; D and trimming were determined from the DNA. For this sample there are 95,000 or so clones; 93% appear just once. The leading ten clones occupy about 1.5% of the sample.

Related donors were used in the transplants with nonmyeloablative bone marrow transplantation, and mixed chimerism was transient in the human trials. Thawed PBMCs were FACS-sorted into unstimulated Tregs (CD4+CD25+CD127-), CD4+ non-Tregs (CD4+CD25-), CD4 cells and CD8 cells. Patients were several combined kidney and bone marrow transplant recipients from the ITN036ST trial, and only these trial subjects had samples available. Healthy control blood was separated into PBMCs by Ficoll density gradient and cryopreserved, and patient PBMCs were collected both before and after transplant. This clone was detected once. Its cognate antigen has yet to be identified. No per-base quality is available; no much larger clone lies one base away. Inclusive of the bounding cysteine and phenylalanine, the CDR3 is 13 residues long. Here the CDR3 DNA is all that survives: 39 bases in frame from base 1. V sheds 5 bases and J sheds 7 bases, leaving 14 bases between their ends. Sequences SGHVS (CDR1) and FQNEAQ (CDR2) are obtained from the germline V gene.

The clonotype was recovered from a human patient who received a combined kidney and bone marrow transplant. After transplantation, some T cells may belong to the graft donor instead of the recipient. This specimen was CD4+ T cells from blood (PBMCs), taken 12 months after the transplant. The chain was built from TRBV7-8 and TRBJ1-1; the D gene is possibly TRBD1, with 6 bases matching. The CDR3: CASSVNRGNEAFF. The DNA sequence is as follows: TGTGCCAGCAGCGTTAATAGGGGGAATGAAGCTTTCTTT.